This T cell receptor (beta chain) was obtained from a study of radiotherapy plus CTLA-4 blockade in lung cancer. About the research overall: Objective responses were recorded in 15% to 20% of patients, with disease control recorded in 31%.

Focal radiation and CTLA-4 blockade (ipilimumab) were tested in chemo-refractory metastatic non-small-cell lung cancer patients. Clones were read by immunoSEQ multiplex PCR, and TCRdb kept only the in-frame ones, dropping some. In the table there are 45,000 to 55,000 clones, roughly 90% of which are singletons. Concerning this clone itself: Antigen specificity is unknown.

CDR1 and CDR2 (germline): LGHNA, YSLEER. Trimming removed 0 bases from V and 11 bases from J, with 14 bases in between. The CDR3 spans 15 residues. Study-wide results and caveats: Researchers report tumor-derived TCR clones expanding in blood after radiotherapy plus ipilimumab. Interferon-beta, together with early blood T cell clone dynamics, reportedly best predicted response.

The chain has TRBV4-3 and TRBJ1-6; D is perhaps TRBD1 (6 bases). The sample here was peripheral blood, taken from a patient treated with radiotherapy plus ipilimumab. This receptor was identified in a human donor with non-small cell lung cancer whose response to radiotherapy plus ipilimumab could not be evaluated. Here the CDR3 DNA reads TGCGCCAGCAGCCAAGATTTACAGGGAAGGACACCCCTCCACTTT. Translated, it gives CASSQDLQGRTPLHF.